These 29 T cell receptor beta chains were sequenced from one sample in a study of T-cell reconstitution after alpha-beta-depleted transplantation in children. Unique molecular identifiers tagged the TCRbeta library. In TCRdb, the PCR reads were re-called with MiXCR into one record per CDR3 protein. This repertoire shows approximately 520,000 distinct CDR3 sequences, about 33% found once; its top ten account for less than 2.5%. Sequences were derived from PBMCs from the stem cell graft donor, sampled from the stem cell graft. These receptors were taken from a human donor who donated a stem cell graft to a child with aplastic anemia.

The sample holds one count of this clonotype. The rearrangement links TRBV7-2 to TRBJ2-1, with D uncertain. Germline V gene data show CDR1 as SGHTA and CDR2 as FQGNSA. The CDR3 spans 14 residues. Trimming left V 4 bases short and J 2 bases short, with 9 bases between. CDR3 residues: CASSSRTTYNEQFF. The CDR3 DNA sequence: TGTGCCAGCAGCTCGAGGACGACCTACAATGAGCAGTTCTTC.

This clonotype was detected only a few times. DNA of the CDR3: TGCGCCAGCAGACTGGGACTAGCCTCCTACAATGAGCAGTTCTTC. Its protein product is CASRLGLASYNEQFF. The V and J genes are TRBV5-1 and TRBJ2-1; 9 bases fit TRBD2. Germline loops: CDR1 SGHRS, CDR2 YFSETQ. The CDR3 is 15 residues long. The V gene end was trimmed by 5 bases and the J gene end by 0 bases; junction bases not matched to a gene: 3.

This clonotype turned up a few times. This chain uses TRBV12-3 or TRBV12-4 with TRBJ1-2; possibly TRBD1 for D (5 bases). The CDR3 runs to 13 residues. Trimming cost V 4 bases and J 7 bases, with 13 bases left between them. The CDR3 spells CASSSTRVGGYTF. CDR3 DNA sequence: TGTGCCAGCAGTTCCACCAGGGTAGGTGGCTACACCTTC.

The chain couples TRBV12-3 or TRBV12-4 to TRBJ1-2; no clear D gene. V shed 6 bases and J shed 4 bases, with 18 bases lying between them. The CDR3 runs 15 residues. The CDR3 sequence: CASRSGSGSLYGYTF. The CDR3 DNA reads as TGTGCCAGCAGATCGGGAAGCGGGAGCCTCTATGGCTACACCTTC.

The V and J genes are TRBV7-2 and TRBJ1-5; no definite D call. Deletions cut 0 bases from V and 4 bases from J, with 10 bases between. The V gene's germline CDR1 is SGHTA and CDR2 FQGNSA. CDR3 length: 15 amino acids. Here the CDR3 reads CASSLAGTLNQPQHF. The DNA of the CDR3 is TGTGCCAGCAGCTTAGCCGGAACTCTTAATCAGCCCCAGCATTTT.

This clonotype was observed a few times. V is TRBV9 and J is TRBJ2-1, with TRBD2 identical over 7 bases. Germline CDR1 SGDLS, CDR2 YYNGEE. J lost 5 bases, V lost 1 base, and 15 bases had no gene match. The CDR3 totals 18 residues. As DNA, the CDR3 is TGTGCCAGCAGCGTACTTTCGGGGGAGGGCCTAGTCAACAATGAGCAGTTCTTC. It is translated as CASSVLSGEGLVNNEQFF. The variable domain in full, completed from reference TRBV9 and TRBJ2-1, reads DSGVTQTPKHLITATGQRVTLRCSPRSGDLSVYWYQQSLDQGLQFLIQYYNGEERAKGNILERFSAQQFPDLHSELNLSSLELGDSALYFCASSVLSGEGLVNNEQFFGPGTRLTVL.

V usage is TRBV9 and J usage is TRBJ1-5, with no clear D. Trimming took off 2 bases at V and 5 bases at J, with 8 bases between the two ends. Germline V gives CDR1 SGDLS, CDR2 YYNGEE. CDR3 length equals 13 residues. The CDR3 nucleotides read TGTGCCAGCAGCGTGGGTCTGTATCAGCCCCAGCATTTT. As protein: CASSVGLYQPQHF.

This sequence joins TRBV9 and TRBJ2-5; 12 bases are shared with TRBD2. With V trimmed by 3 bases and J by 4 bases, 7 bases remained unmatched. The V gene's germline CDR1 is SGDLS and CDR2 YYNGEE. The CDR3 consists of 16 residues. This chain's CDR3 is CASSGETSGSGETQYF. The CDR3 DNA follows: TGTGCCAGCAGCGGAGAGACTAGCGGGAGTGGAGAGACCCAGTACTTC.

The J gene is TRBJ1-3, the V gene TRBV4-3; D unresolved. V was cut by 1 base and J by 8 bases, with 12 bases left in between. This CDR3 has 14 amino acids. Germline lookup yields CDR1 LGHNA and CDR2 YSLEER. The CDR3 region has the DNA TGCGCCAGCAGCCAAGGGGCCCGGGGAGACACCATATATTTT. Its translation: CASSQGARGDTIYF.

The CDR3 is CASSARASPGQGALNIQYF. The CDR3 nucleotides read TGTGCCAGCAGCGCTAGGGCGTCGCCGGGACAGGGGGCCCTAAACATTCAGTACTTC. The chain links TRBV11-2 to TRBJ2-4, with TRBD1 matching 12 bases. CDR1 is SGHAT, CDR2 FQNNGV, per germline. CDR3 size: 19 residues. V was clipped by 5 bases and J by 6 bases; unmatched bases: 17.

This clonotype was recorded a few times. The chain uses TRBV4-3 and TRBJ1-3; no firm D call. The CDR3 contains 17 residues. Trimming removed 1 base at V and 8 bases at J, with 21 bases between. Germline CDR1 and CDR2: LGHNA and YSLEER. CDR3 nucleotide sequence: TGCGCCAGCAGCCAAGTCCTAGATAGTTCCACACGATACACCATATATTTT. Its translation is CASSQVLDSSTRYTIYF.

This clonotype was picked up a small number of times. The J gene is TRBJ1-1, the V gene TRBV15, with TRBD1 identical over 8 bases. This CDR3 comprises 18 residues. V lost 5 bases and J lost 5; bases outside the gene matches: 19. In germline, CDR1 is LNHNV, CDR2 YYDKDF (reference sequence). The CDR3 spells CATSEQGPGQGWGTEAFF. CDR3 coding DNA: TGTGCCACCAGCGAGCAGGGGCCCGGACAGGGATGGGGGACTGAAGCTTTCTTT.

The CDR3 bases are TGCAGAGCGCGGGGACCCCTCCATGAGCAGTTCTTC. Its translation: CRARGPLHEQFF. This chain connects TRBV20-1 to TRBJ2-1; possible D gene TRBD2, 6 bases. Germline assignment: CDR1 DFQATT and CDR2 SNEGSKA (reference sequence). The CDR3 spans 12 residues.

The gene calls are TRBV27 and TRBJ2-5; D is possibly TRBD1 (5 bases). This CDR3 is 12 amino acids long. Trimming removed 8 bases from V and 1 base from J, with 8 bases in between. CDR1 is MNHEY, CDR2 SMNVEV, per germline (reference sequence). The CDR3 here is CASQDSQETQYF. CDR3 in DNA: TGTGCCAGCCAAGACAGCCAAGAGACCCAGTACTTC.

This clonotype was counted only a few times. This rearrangement joins TRBV10-2 to TRBJ1-6; TRBD1 agrees at 8 bases. Per germline, CDR1 WSHSY and CDR2 SAAADI. This CDR3 region has 15 residues. The V segment lost 6 bases and the J segment 9 bases; nucleotides outside the gene matches: 10. In DNA form, the CDR3 reads TGCGCCAGCAGGGACAGGGAAAATGGTGGTTCACCCCTCCACTTT. It is translated as CASRDRENGGSPLHF.

J is TRBJ1-3 and V is TRBV28, with 7 bases identical to TRBD1. The CDR3 spans 14 residues. The trim removed 4 bases at V and 4 bases at J, leaving 4 bases unmatched. Germline V CDR1 and CDR2: MDHEN, SYDVKM. The CDR3, as DNA: TGTGCCAGCAGTTCGCCAGGGGGGGGAAACACCATATATTTT. Amino acids: CASSSPGGGNTIYF. The full variable domain, rest sourced from reference TRBV28 and TRBJ1-3, is DVKVTQSSRYLVKRTGEKVFLECVQDMDHENMFWYRQDPGLGLRLIYFSYDVKMKEKGDIPEGYSVSREKKERFSLILESASTNQTSMYLCASSSPGGGNTIYFGEGSWLTVV.

The CDR3 nucleotides are TGCGCCAGCGTTGCCTTAGCGGGAGGATACAATGAGCAGTTCTTC. Protein sequence: CASVALAGGYNEQFF. The rearrangement joins TRBV5-1 to TRBJ2-1; 10 bases map to TRBD2. This CDR3 has 15 residues. CDR1 and CDR2 (germline): SGHRS, YFSETQ. Trimming at V came to 7 bases and at J to 4 bases, leaving 8 bases not matched to a gene.

The chain couples TRBV20-1 to TRBJ2-5; TRBD1 matches 7 bases. CDR3 size: 14 residues. Germline V gives CDR1 DFQATT, CDR2 SNEGSKA (reference sequence). Trimming at V came to 2 bases and at J to 2 bases, leaving 5 bases not matched to a gene. The CDR3 reads CSARFGTAQETQYF. The CDR3, as DNA: TGCAGTGCTAGATTCGGGACAGCACAAGAGACCCAGTACTTC.

V gene TRBV20-1 combines with J gene TRBJ2-4; the match to TRBD2 covers 10 bases. CDR3 length: 17 residues. The ends lost 5 bases at V and 0 bases at J; junction bases unmatched: 10. Looked up from germline, CDR1 is DFQATT and CDR2 is SNEGSKA (reference sequence). The CDR3 DNA reads as TGCAGTGCTCTGGGACTAGCGAGATCCCTAGCCAAAAACATTCAGTACTTC. Amino acids: CSALGLARSLAKNIQYF.

This clonotype came up a few times. In nucleotides, the CDR3 is TGTGCCAGCAGTGAGAGGGGGTACAGCACCTTAACAGATACGCAGTATTTT. It encodes CASSERGYSTLTDTQYF. The V call is TRBV6-1, the J call TRBJ2-3; TRBD1 might be the D (6 bases). This CDR3 contains 17 residues. Per germline, CDR1 MNHNS and CDR2 SASEGT. The V gene lost 3 bases and the J gene lost 3 bases, with 19 bases spanning the gap.

There are a few counts of this clonotype. The genes are TRBV6-4 and TRBJ2-3, with 8 bases identical to TRBD2. CDR1 is MRHNA, CDR2 SNTAGT, per germline. Losses at the gene ends were 0 bases for V and 0 bases for J; bases not matched to a gene: 2. The CDR3 sequence is 16 residues long. CDR3 loop: CASSDSWTSSTDTQYF. CDR3 nucleotide sequence: TGTGCCAGCAGTGACTCATGGACTAGCAGCACAGATACGCAGTATTTT.

This sequence joins TRBV6-5 and TRBJ1-1; the D gene is possibly TRBD1 (5 bases). Looked up from germline, CDR1 is MNHEY and CDR2 is SVGAGI. With 4 bases removed from V and 4 bases from J, the gap between germline ends came to 22 bases. The CDR3 loop spans 17 amino acids. The chain's CDR3 is CASSLSPARGSGTEAFF. The CDR3 nucleotides read TGTGCCAGCAGTTTATCCCCGGCGAGGGGCAGCGGCACTGAAGCTTTCTTT.

This chain links TRBV12-3 or TRBV12-4 with TRBJ1-4; D may be TRBD1 (5 bases). V was shortened by 5 bases and J by 6 bases, with 19 bases between the two germline ends. CDR3 length: 16 residues. CDR3 protein: CASSAPRQMGDEKLFF. The CDR3 nucleotides read TGTGCCAGCAGTGCCCCCAGACAGATGGGCGATGAAAAACTGTTTTTT.

V and J are TRBV6-2 or TRBV6-3 and TRBJ1-4; D unclear. Deletions cut 2 bases from V and 3 bases from J, with 10 bases between. The CDR3 runs to 15 residues. Germline lookup yields CDR1 MNHEY and CDR2 SVGEGT. The CDR3 DNA reads TGTGCCAGCAGTTACCGGAATACGGCTAATGAAAAACTGTTTTTT. Residues: CASSYRNTANEKLFF.

The rearrangement joins TRBV20-1 to TRBJ1-1; tentative D call: TRBD1 (6 bases). The CDR3 totals 14 residues. CDR1 is DFQATT and CDR2 is SNEGSKA in the germline V gene (reference sequence). Trimming took off 6 bases at V and 0 bases at J, with 14 bases between the two ends. CDR3 bases: TGCAGTGCCCTACAGGGTGGTGTGAACACTGAAGCTTTCTTT. This gives the protein CSALQGGVNTEAFF.

J is TRBJ2-1 and V is TRBV7-3, with D possibly being TRBD2 (6 bases). Trimming left V 2 bases short and J 0 bases short, with 14 bases between. Germline V CDR1 and CDR2: SGHTA, FQGTGA. The CDR3 runs to 17 residues. The CDR3 region is CASSLASRGPSYNEQFF. CDR3 DNA sequence: TGTGCCAGCAGCTTAGCTTCGCGGGGACCCTCCTACAATGAGCAGTTCTTC.

The chain combines TRBV12-3 or TRBV12-4 with TRBJ1-4; D uncertain. The CDR3 has 13 residues. Trimming pared 2 bases from V and 8 bases from J, leaving 9 bases between. CDR3 region: CASSLQLREKLFF. CDR3 bases: TGTGCCAGCAGTTTACAGCTGCGAGAAAAACTGTTTTTT.

Points on this clonotype: Since a much larger clone is just one base distant, this may be a read error. The chain recombines TRBV28 with TRBJ1-1; no clear D. The V gene lost 2 bases and the J gene lost 3 bases, with 4 bases spanning the gap. The CDR3 is 12 residues long. Germline lookup yields CDR1 MDHEN and CDR2 SYDVKM. CDR3: CASSLRDTEAFF. The CDR3, as DNA: TGTGCCAGCAGTTTAAGGGACACTGAAGCTTTCTTT.

This clonotype has a handful of counts. The chain employs TRBV24-1 and TRBJ1-5, with D unclear. Trimming took 6 bases from V and 6 from J, leaving 11 bases between them. Per the germline V gene, CDR1 is KGHDR and CDR2 is SFDVKD. The CDR3 is made up of 13 amino acids. In nucleotides, the CDR3 is TGTGCCACCAGTTTCCGGTCTTCTCAGCCCCAGCATTTT. Amino acid sequence: CATSFRSSQPQHF.